The TCR beta chain described here comes from a study of blood T cell repertoires in COVID-19. The overall study: Sites across the United States, Italy and Spain contributed samples from acute and convalescent COVID-19. T cells, B-cell-depleted T cells, or PBMCs provided the cDNA or gDNA that served as material.

The data were produced by immunoSEQ multiplex PCR, yet TCRdb's version contains in-frame clones alone and is incomplete. The data show 500,000 or so clones, about 90% seen once. Participants spanned ages about 18 to 100 years and resided in about two dozen US areas. Categorization into cohorts depended on clinical history that participants reported. The origin of this receptor is a woman aged 18-29 years who had recovered from COVID-19. Material for sequencing was PBMCs or T cells enriched from blood (not recorded which).

For the CDR3, the DNA is TGCAGCGGGGCTACTCTCTCACAAGAGACCCAGTACTTC. Protein: CSGATLSQETQYF. This chain joins TRBV29-1 and TRBJ2-5; D uncertain. Germline lookup yields CDR1 SQVTM and CDR2 ANQGSEA. The CDR3 is 13 amino acids. V was clipped by 7 bases and J by 2 bases, with 14 bases between them. The whole variable domain, filled in from reference TRBV29-1 and TRBJ2-5, reads SAVISQKPSRDICQRGTSLTIQCQVDSQVTMMFWYRQQPGQSLTLIATANQGSEATYESGFVIDKFPISRPNLTFSTLTVSNMSPEDSSIYLCSGATLSQETQYFGPGTRLLVL.